Listed here are 9 T cell receptor beta chains from one sample, sequenced in a study of blood T cell repertoires in COVID-19. The assay was immunoSEQ multiplex PCR, and TCRdb's table has in-frame clones only and misses some. The sample lists about 380,000 clones; approximately 90% were seen once. Sequencing input: PBMCs or T cells enriched from blood (not recorded which). Receptors were obtained from a woman between 18 and 30 years old who had recovered from COVID-19.

The chain employs TRBV4-1 and TRBJ1-6, with TRBD1 matching over 7 bases. The J segment lost 13 bases and the V segment lost 3 bases, leaving 12 bases of the junction unmatched. This CDR3 spans 15 amino acids. Germline V gives CDR1 MGHRA, CDR2 YSYEKL. CDR3 nucleotides: TGCGCCAGCAGCCAGGCCTCCGGGACAGCCATCCCCCTCCACTTT. Translating gives CASSQASGTAIPLHF.

The genes are TRBV7-9 and TRBJ1-6; D not resolved. V lost 2 bases to trimming and J lost 0 bases, with 8 bases between them. Germline CDR1 is SEHNR and CDR2 is FQNEAQ (reference sequence). The CDR3 runs 16 residues. The CDR3 bases are TGTGCCAGCAGCTTATTCGGTAGCTCCTATAATTCACCCCTCCACTTT. As protein: CASSLFGSSYNSPLHF.

The rearrangement links TRBV9 to TRBJ2-1, with D possibly TRBD1 on 6 matching bases. The CDR3 covers 14 residues. The germline V and J ends were trimmed by 0 bases and 8 bases, with 12 bases remaining between them. Germline lookup yields CDR1 SGDLS and CDR2 YYNGEE. CDR3 protein: CASSVDPSGDEQFF. The CDR3 DNA reads TGTGCCAGCAGCGTAGACCCCTCAGGGGATGAGCAGTTCTTC.

This chain connects TRBV6-5 to TRBJ1-2; a possible D gene is TRBD1 (6 bases). The germline CDR1 and CDR2 sequences are MNHEY and SVGAGI. The V end lost 6 bases, the J end lost 4 bases, and 15 bases lay between the germline ends. The CDR3 has 14 residues. DNA of the CDR3: TGTGCCAGCAGGCAACAACAGGGCGGCTATGGCTACACCTTC. This sequence encodes CASRQQQGGYGYTF.

This chain joins TRBV7-8 and TRBJ2-5; 9 positions match TRBD2. V lost 5 bases to trimming and J lost 4 bases; unmatched junction nucleotides: 11. CDR1 and CDR2 (germline): SGHVS, FQNEAQ. The CDR3 extends over 16 amino acids. CDR3 bases: TGTGCCAGCAGCGGACCCCTAGCGGGGAGGGCAGAGACCCAGTACTTC. Translating it yields CASSGPLAGRAETQYF.

Details on this clone: Germline is not matched at one junction end, which may reflect a read error. The J gene is TRBJ1-6, the V gene TRBV7-9, with 8 bases matching TRBD1. The germline V gene has CDR1 SEHNR and CDR2 FQNEAQ (reference sequence). The CDR3 covers 17 residues. The CDR3 coding sequence is TGTGCCAGCAGTTTAGTCCACGGACAGGGTTTTAATTCACCCCTCCACTTT. This sequence encodes CASSLVHGQGFNSPLHF.

V is TRBV11-2 and J is TRBJ2-7; possible D gene TRBD2, 6 bases. Between the trimmed V and J ends, which lost 1 base and 1 base, there was a span of 8 bases. CDR3 length equals 14 residues. CDR1 and CDR2 (germline): SGHAT, FQNNGV. In nucleotides, the CDR3 is TGTGCCAGCAGCTTAGGAGGGACTTCCTACGAGCAGTACTTC. This translates into CASSLGGTSYEQYF.

This clone occurred many times. The genes are TRBV4-1 and TRBJ2-4; 12 positions agree with TRBD2. The germline V gene encodes CDR1 MGHRA and CDR2 YSYEKL. The CDR3 is made up of 17 amino acids. V gave up 0 bases and J gave up 9 bases; unmatched junction bases: 9. DNA for the CDR3: TGCGCCAGCAGCCAAGATGGAGCTAGCGGGGGGGCGGTCATTCAGTACTTC. This encodes CASSQDGASGGAVIQYF.

The rearrangement links TRBV19 to TRBJ2-7, with D perhaps TRBD1 (6 bases). V was clipped by 3 bases and J by 2 bases, with 20 bases between them. The CDR3 sequence is 17 residues long. Germline values: CDR1 LNHDA, CDR2 SQIVND (reference sequence). CDR3 sequence: CASSMGWAQGIPYEQYF. CDR3 nucleotide sequence: TGTGCCAGTAGTATGGGCTGGGCCCAGGGGATCCCCTACGAGCAGTACTTC. Variable domain in full (rest from reference TRBV19 and TRBJ2-7): DGGITQSPKYLFRKEGQNVTLSCEQNLNHDAMYWYRQDPGQGLRLIYYSQIVNDFQKGDIAEGYSVSREKKESFPLTVTSAQKNPTAFYLCASSMGWAQGIPYEQYFGPGTRLTVT.